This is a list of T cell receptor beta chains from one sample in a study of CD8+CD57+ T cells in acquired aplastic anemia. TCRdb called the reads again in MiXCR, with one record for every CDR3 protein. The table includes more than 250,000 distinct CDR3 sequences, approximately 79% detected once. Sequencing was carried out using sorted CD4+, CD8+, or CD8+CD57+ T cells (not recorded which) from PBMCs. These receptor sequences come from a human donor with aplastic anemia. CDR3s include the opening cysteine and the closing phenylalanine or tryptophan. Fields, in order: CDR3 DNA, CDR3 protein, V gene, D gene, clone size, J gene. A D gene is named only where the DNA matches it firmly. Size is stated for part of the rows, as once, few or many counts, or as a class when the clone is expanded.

CDR3nt: TGTGCCATCAGTGTGGGTAGCGGGGGGAGCGATGAGCAGTTCTTC
CDR3aa: CAISVGSGGSDEQFF
v_gene: TRBV10-3
d_gene: TRBD2
abundance: many
j_gene: TRBJ2-1

CDR3nt: TGTGCCAGCAGCCCGGAGGTAGAGACCCAGTACTTC
CDR3aa: CASSPEVETQYF
v_gene: TRBV7-9
d_gene: NA
abundance: NA
j_gene: TRBJ2-5

CDR3nt: TGCGCCAGCAGCCGCCCATCAGGAAGGAGACAATCACCCCTCCACTTT
CDR3aa: CASSRPSGRRQSPLHF
v_gene: TRBV5-1
d_gene: NA
abundance: NA
j_gene: TRBJ1-6

CDR3nt: TGTGCCACCGGCGAAGAGTTGACAGACGCGCAGTACTTT
CDR3aa: CATGEELTDAQYF
v_gene: TRBV15
d_gene: NA
abundance: NA
j_gene: TRBJ2-5

CDR3nt: TGTGCCACCAGTGATCCGGGGCGGGCGGGAGAACAAGATACGCAGTATTTT
CDR3aa: CATSDPGRAGEQDTQYF
v_gene: TRBV24-1
d_gene: TRBD2
abundance: NA
j_gene: TRBJ2-3

CDR3nt: TGTGCCAGCAGCGAAGAGGAAAAGAGCACAGATACGCAGTATTTT
CDR3aa: CASSEEEKSTDTQYF
v_gene: TRBV24-1
d_gene: NA
abundance: NA
j_gene: TRBJ2-3

CDR3nt: TGTGCCAGCAGCTTACCGGGAGGTCCCGATAGCCAGTATCAGTTCTTC
CDR3aa: CASSLPGGPDSQYQFF
v_gene: TRBV7-8
d_gene: TRBD2
abundance: NA
j_gene: TRBJ2-1

CDR3nt: TGTGCCAGCGGAGTAGCGGGGGAACAGGGGGAAGCTTTCTTT
CDR3aa: CASGVAGEQGEAFF
v_gene: TRBV10-3
d_gene: TRBD1
abundance: NA
j_gene: TRBJ1-1

CDR3nt: TGTGCCAGCAGCTTAGCGGATGAGCAGTTCTTC
CDR3aa: CASSLADEQFF
v_gene: TRBV13
d_gene: NA
abundance: few
j_gene: TRBJ2-1

CDR3nt: TGTGCCAGCAGCTTCTTTGACAGCTCTGGAAACACCATATACTTT
CDR3aa: CASSFFDSSGNTIYF
v_gene: TRBV11-1
d_gene: NA
abundance: NA
j_gene: TRBJ1-3

CDR3nt: TGTGCCAGCAGCGGTCCTACTAGCGCCACGCAGTATTACTTC
CDR3aa: CASSGPTSATQYYF
v_gene: TRBV9
d_gene: TRBD2
abundance: NA
j_gene: TRBJ2-5

CDR3nt: TGTGCCACTCGTCTGGGATCGGGCACTGAGCCCCAGCATTTT
CDR3aa: CATRLGSGTEPQHF
v_gene: TRBV12-3/TRBV12-4
d_gene: NA
abundance: NA
j_gene: TRBJ1-5

CDR3nt: TGCAGCGTTGAAGATCTTGCCAGAATAACTAACTATGGCTACACCTTC
CDR3aa: CSVEDLARITNYGYTF
v_gene: TRBV29-1
d_gene: NA
abundance: NA
j_gene: TRBJ1-2

CDR3nt: TGTGCCAGCAGCTTAGAAAGAACAGGGGGGAGCGAGGCTTTCTTT
CDR3aa: CASSLERTGGSEAFF
v_gene: TRBV7-9
d_gene: TRBD1
abundance: NA
j_gene: TRBJ1-1

CDR3nt: TGTGCCAGCAGCCAGCCCCCCTTCCGTTCGGACAGTCAGTACTTC
CDR3aa: CASSQPPFRSDSQYF
v_gene: TRBV7-9
d_gene: NA
abundance: NA
j_gene: TRBJ2-7

CDR3nt: TGTGCCACCAGTGGGGGGGGATTTCAGGAGACCTTGTACTTC
CDR3aa: CATSGGGFQETLYF
v_gene: TRBV2
d_gene: TRBD2
abundance: NA
j_gene: TRBJ2-5

CDR3nt: TGTGCCAGCAGCTTGGACAGGGCCCGAAATCAGCCCCAGCATTTT
CDR3aa: CASSLDRARNQPQHF
v_gene: TRBV5-8
d_gene: NA
abundance: few
j_gene: TRBJ1-5

CDR3nt: TGTGCCAGCAGCCAGGACAGCCTGACTTCACCCCTCCACTTT
CDR3aa: CASSQDSLTSPLHF
v_gene: TRBV7-6
d_gene: NA
abundance: NA
j_gene: TRBJ1-6

CDR3nt: TGCGCCAGCAGTGACCGCGGACTAGCGGGAGGCGAGCAGTACTTC
CDR3aa: CASSDRGLAGGEQYF
v_gene: TRBV10-1
d_gene: TRBD2
abundance: NA
j_gene: TRBJ2-7

CDR3nt: TGTGCCAGCAGCTTAGATCTAAGACGGGATACGCAAGATTTCTTT
CDR3aa: CASSLDLRRDTQDFF
v_gene: TRBV7-8
d_gene: NA
abundance: NA
j_gene: TRBJ1-1

CDR3nt: TGTGCCAGCAGCGAGGGGTCAGATCCGCAGTATTTT
CDR3aa: CASSEGSDPQYF
v_gene: TRBV9
d_gene: NA
abundance: NA
j_gene: TRBJ2-3

CDR3nt: TGTGCCAGCAGGGCTAGGGGCACAGATACGCAGTATTTT
CDR3aa: CASRARGTDTQYF
v_gene: TRBV5-4
d_gene: NA
abundance: NA
j_gene: TRBJ2-3

CDR3nt: TGTGCCAGCAGTGATAGCGGGGGGGTCGAGCGGTACTTC
CDR3aa: CASSDSGGVERYF
v_gene: TRBV6-2/TRBV6-3
d_gene: TRBD2
abundance: NA
j_gene: TRBJ2-7

CDR3nt: TGTGCTAGCAGCTTTACTAGCGGGAATGAGCAGTTCTTC
CDR3aa: CASSFTSGNEQFF
v_gene: TRBV5-4
d_gene: TRBD2
abundance: NA
j_gene: TRBJ2-1

CDR3nt: TGTGCCAGTAGTATCCTCTATCAGCCCCAGCATTTT
CDR3aa: CASSILYQPQHF
v_gene: TRBV19
d_gene: NA
abundance: few
j_gene: TRBJ1-5

CDR3nt: TGTGCCAGCAGTTTAGCCCACGGAACAAAAGAGACGCAGTTCTTC
CDR3aa: CASSLAHGTKETQFF
v_gene: TRBV7-8
d_gene: NA
abundance: few
j_gene: TRBJ2-1

CDR3nt: TGTGCCAGTAGTATGAGAGGGGAGGAGGACTACGAGCAGTACTTC
CDR3aa: CASSMRGEEDYEQYF
v_gene: TRBV19
d_gene: NA
abundance: NA
j_gene: TRBJ2-7

CDR3nt: TGTGCCAGCAGCTCCGGGACAAACCAGAATTCACCCCTCCCCCAGTACTTC
CDR3aa: CASSSGTNQNSPLPQYF
v_gene: TRBV7-2
d_gene: NA
abundance: NA
j_gene: TRBJ2-5

CDR3nt: TGTGCCAGCAGCGCCGGGATAGCGGGACCTACGATCGAGCAGTTCTTC
CDR3aa: CASSAGIAGPTIEQFF
v_gene: TRBV7-9
d_gene: TRBD2
abundance: NA
j_gene: TRBJ2-1

CDR3nt: TGTGCCAGCAGCTTAACAGGAGGTCCCGATATGCATTATTTT
CDR3aa: CASSLTGGPDMHYF
v_gene: TRBV9
d_gene: NA
abundance: NA
j_gene: TRBJ2-3

CDR3nt: TGTGCCGTCGGGACGCTCACAGATACGCAGTATTTT
CDR3aa: CAVGTLTDTQYF
v_gene: TRBV10-3
d_gene: NA
abundance: once
j_gene: TRBJ2-3

CDR3nt: TGTGCCACCAGCGGCGGGGGAGTAGCGAACGTGCAGTACTTC
CDR3aa: CATSGGGVANVQYF
v_gene: TRBV15
d_gene: TRBD2
abundance: once
j_gene: TRBJ2-4

CDR3nt: TGTGCCAGCAGCTTAGTGGAAGGTCCCGAGGAGCAGCAGTATTTT
CDR3aa: CASSLVEGPEEQQYF
v_gene: TRBV7-8
d_gene: NA
abundance: NA
j_gene: TRBJ2-3

CDR3nt: TGTGCCAGCAGCTTACGGCTGATAGCCTACGAGCAGTACTTC
CDR3aa: CASSLRLIAYEQYF
v_gene: TRBV5-4
d_gene: NA
abundance: NA
j_gene: TRBJ2-7

CDR3nt: TGTGCCAGCGGTGCTGGGGGGACTTGGGCGGAGTCCCAGTACTTC
CDR3aa: CASGAGGTWAESQYF
v_gene: TRBV2
d_gene: NA
abundance: NA
j_gene: TRBJ2-5

CDR3nt: TGCAGCGCCTATGGGGGCAGGGGACTTTCGGATGAGCAGTTCTTC
CDR3aa: CSAYGGRGLSDEQFF
v_gene: TRBV29-1
d_gene: NA
abundance: few
j_gene: TRBJ2-1

CDR3nt: TGTGCCAGCAGCTCGGACGGACGCGGGGGGAGCGATGAGCAGTTCTTC
CDR3aa: CASSSDGRGGSDEQFF
v_gene: TRBV5-8
d_gene: TRBD2
abundance: NA
j_gene: TRBJ2-1

CDR3nt: TGTGCCAGCGGGGTCGGGGGCACAGATACGGCGTATTTT
CDR3aa: CASGVGGTDTAYF
v_gene: TRBV7-9
d_gene: NA
abundance: few
j_gene: TRBJ2-3

CDR3nt: TGTGCCAGCAGGAGCGGGAGGACAGATACGCAGCATTTT
CDR3aa: CASRSGRTDTQHF
v_gene: TRBV7-9
d_gene: NA
abundance: NA
j_gene: TRBJ1-5

CDR3nt: TGTGCCAGCAGTGGAGCTCAGGGAGGATATGGCAATCAGCCCCAGCATTTT
CDR3aa: CASSGAQGGYGNQPQHF
v_gene: TRBV2
d_gene: NA
abundance: NA
j_gene: TRBJ1-5